The sequence of this T cell receptor (beta chain) was determined in a study of blood T cell repertoires in COVID-19. Study-wide background: T cells, B-cell-depleted T cells, or PBMCs provided the cDNA or gDNA that served as material.

Original analysis: Quantification of nucleated cells was approximated via reference gene primer amplification. Assay: immunoSEQ multiplex PCR; the TCRdb copy retains only in-frame clones and omits some. V and J calls and clone size are given by that table; D and trimming were obtained from the DNA. The sample carries around 260,000 clones, 80% to 90% recorded once. Germline V gene sequence: CDR1 SGHTA, CDR2 FQGTGA. The CDR3 runs 17 residues. With V trimmed by 4 bases and J by 4 bases, 8 bases remained unmatched. The TCR originated in a woman aged 45-65 years with acute or convalescent COVID-19. The J gene is TRBJ2-3, the V gene TRBV7-3; 13 nucleotides align to TRBD2. The source material was peripheral blood. The chain's CDR3 is CASSSTSTSGRPDTQYF. CDR3 DNA sequence: TGTGCCAGCAGCTCCACCTCGACTAGCGGGAGGCCAGATACGCAGTATTTT. The whole variable domain, remainder taken from reference TRBV7-3 and TRBJ2-3, is GAGVSQTPSNKVTEKGKYVELRCDPISGHTALYWYRQSLGQGPEFLIYFQGTGAADDSGLPNDRFFAVRPEGSVSTLKIQRTERGDSAVYLCASSSTSTSGRPDTQYFGPGTRLTVL.